The sample holds many counts of the clone carrying this T cell receptor (beta chain). Its antigen is unidentified. TCR beta VDJ and CDR3 profiles were obtained from a genomic DNA template. TCRdb fed the reads into MiXCR, producing one record per CDR3 protein. The table has around 500,000 distinct CDR3 sequences, around 33% seen once. These data come from a study of CD8+CD57+ T cells in acquired aplastic anemia. The authors sequenced patients whose flow cytometry had shown CD8+CD57+ cell expansion. This CDR3 contains 14 residues. Deletions cut 5 bases from V and 8 bases from J, with 18 bases between. Findings of the study overall: Patients and controls had CD8+ Simpson's diversity values that were not significantly distinct.

The chain couples TRBV12-3 or TRBV12-4 to TRBJ1-2, with D maybe TRBD1 (5 bases). The source of this sequence is a human donor with aplastic anemia. Sequencing was carried out using sorted CD4+, CD8+, or CD8+CD57+ T cells (not recorded which) from PBMCs. The CDR3 reads CASSIDGGGYGYTF. The CDR3 DNA follows: TGTGCCAGCAGTATTGACGGGGGGGGATACGGCTACACCTTC.